This T cell receptor beta chain was sequenced in a study of CD8+ T cells in alopecia areata. TCR sequencing used cDNA made by reverse transcription of extracted RNA. Sequencing used immunoSEQ multiplex PCR; TCRdb keeps in-frame clones, though not all of them. The sample contains 65,000 to 95,000 clones, roughly 51% of which appear only once. Study conclusions and caveats: Tissue-resident alphabeta T cells belonging to normal skin likewise get sequenced within scalp specimens. Clonality was higher in lesional than normal scalp, especially in alopecia totalis/universalis. TCR sharing across patients was less clear than in mice, possibly HLA-related.

This CDR3 is built from 14 residues. The germline V and J ends were trimmed by 2 bases and 3 bases, with 11 bases remaining between them. Germline CDR1 reads MNHEY; CDR2 reads SMNVEV (reference sequence). Of note for this clone: Antigen unknown.

Separation by sorting yielded CD4+ and CD8+ T cells from PBMCs. The genes are TRBV27 and TRBJ2-7; D perhaps matches TRBD1 (5 bases). The sequenced sample consisted of NKG2D-high CD8+ T cells sorted from blood. The clonotype was recovered from a human donor with alopecia areata. The CDR3 protein is CASSLIDRIYEQYF. DNA for the CDR3: TGTGCCAGCAGTTTAATCGACAGAATCTACGAGCAGTACTTC.